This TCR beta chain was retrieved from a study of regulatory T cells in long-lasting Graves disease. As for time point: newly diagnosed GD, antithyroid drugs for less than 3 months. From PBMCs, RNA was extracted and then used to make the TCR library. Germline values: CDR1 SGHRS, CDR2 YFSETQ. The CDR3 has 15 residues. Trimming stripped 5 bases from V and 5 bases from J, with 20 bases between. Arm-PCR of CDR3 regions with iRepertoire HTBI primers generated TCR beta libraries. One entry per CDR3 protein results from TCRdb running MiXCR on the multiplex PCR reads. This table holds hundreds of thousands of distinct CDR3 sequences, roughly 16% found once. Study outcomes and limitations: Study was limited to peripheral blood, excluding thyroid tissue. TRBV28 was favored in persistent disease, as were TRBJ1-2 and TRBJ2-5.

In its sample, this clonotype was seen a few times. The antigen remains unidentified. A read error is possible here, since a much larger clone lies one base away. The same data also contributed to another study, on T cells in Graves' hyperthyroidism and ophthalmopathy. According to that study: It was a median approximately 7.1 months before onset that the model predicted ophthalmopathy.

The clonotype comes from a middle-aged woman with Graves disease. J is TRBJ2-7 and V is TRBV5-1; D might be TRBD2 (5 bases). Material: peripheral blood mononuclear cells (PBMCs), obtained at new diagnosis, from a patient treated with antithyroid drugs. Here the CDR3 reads CASSGLADTRDEQYF. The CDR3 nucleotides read TGCGCCAGCAGTGGGCTAGCAGATACTCGGGACGAGCAGTACTTC.